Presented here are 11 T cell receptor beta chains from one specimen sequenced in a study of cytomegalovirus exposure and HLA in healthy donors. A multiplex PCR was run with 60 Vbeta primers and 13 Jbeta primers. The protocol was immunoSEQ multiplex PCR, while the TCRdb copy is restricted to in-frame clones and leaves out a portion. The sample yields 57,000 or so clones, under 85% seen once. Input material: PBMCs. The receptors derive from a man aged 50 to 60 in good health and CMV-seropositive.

CDR3 sequence reads: CASSLVGGVNTEAFF. DNA of the CDR3: TGCGCCAGCAGCTTGGTGGGGGGGGTCAACACTGAAGCTTTCTTT. The V and J genes are TRBV5-1 and TRBJ1-1; possible D gene TRBD1, 5 bases. Germline V gives CDR1 SGHRS, CDR2 YFSETQ. CDR3 length: 15 amino acids. The V gene lost 0 bases and the J gene lost 2 bases, with 11 bases spanning the gap.

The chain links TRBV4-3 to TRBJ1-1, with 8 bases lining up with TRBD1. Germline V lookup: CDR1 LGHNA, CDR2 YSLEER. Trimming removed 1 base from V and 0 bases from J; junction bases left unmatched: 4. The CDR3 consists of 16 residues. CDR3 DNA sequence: TGCGCCAGCAGCCAAGTCGGACAGGGTTTGAACACTGAAGCTTTCTTT. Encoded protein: CASSQVGQGLNTEAFF.

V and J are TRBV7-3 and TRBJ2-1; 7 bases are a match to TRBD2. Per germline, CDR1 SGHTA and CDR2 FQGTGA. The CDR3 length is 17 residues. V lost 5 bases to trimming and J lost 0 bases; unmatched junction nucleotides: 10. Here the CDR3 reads CASSLSLAESSYNEQFF. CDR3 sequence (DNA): TGTGCCAGCAGCCTCAGTCTAGCGGAGAGCTCCTACAATGAGCAGTTCTTC.

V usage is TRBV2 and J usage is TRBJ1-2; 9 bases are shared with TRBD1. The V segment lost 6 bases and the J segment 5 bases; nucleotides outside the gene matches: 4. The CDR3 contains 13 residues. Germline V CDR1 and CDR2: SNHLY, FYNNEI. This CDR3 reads CASRGQGGYGYTF. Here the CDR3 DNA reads TGTGCCAGCAGGGGACAGGGTGGGTATGGCTACACCTTC.

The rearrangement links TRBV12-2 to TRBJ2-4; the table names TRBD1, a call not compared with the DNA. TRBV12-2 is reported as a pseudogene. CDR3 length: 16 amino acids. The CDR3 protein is CASRLRGQGVKNIQYF. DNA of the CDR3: TGTGCAAGTCGCTTAAGGGGACAGGGGGTCAAAAACATTCAGTACTTC.

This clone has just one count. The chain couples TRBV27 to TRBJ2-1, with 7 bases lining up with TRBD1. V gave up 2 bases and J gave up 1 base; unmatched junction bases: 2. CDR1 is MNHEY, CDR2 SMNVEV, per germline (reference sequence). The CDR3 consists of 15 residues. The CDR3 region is CASSLSRGSYNEQFF. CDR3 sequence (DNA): TGTGCCAGCAGTTTAAGCAGGGGGTCCTACAATGAGCAGTTCTTC.

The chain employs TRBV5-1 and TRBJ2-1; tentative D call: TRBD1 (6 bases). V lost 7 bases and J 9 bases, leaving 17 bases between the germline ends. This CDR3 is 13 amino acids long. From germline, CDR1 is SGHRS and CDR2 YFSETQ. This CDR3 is CASAPIGGSEQFF. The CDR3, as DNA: TGCGCCAGCGCACCTATAGGGGGAAGTGAGCAGTTCTTC.

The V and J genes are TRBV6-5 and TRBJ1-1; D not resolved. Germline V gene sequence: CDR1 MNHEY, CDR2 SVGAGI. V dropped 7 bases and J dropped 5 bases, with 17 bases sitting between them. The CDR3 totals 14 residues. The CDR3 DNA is TGTGCCAGCAAGGGCCTCGAGGGCAATACTGAAGCTTTCTTT. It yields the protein CASKGLEGNTEAFF.

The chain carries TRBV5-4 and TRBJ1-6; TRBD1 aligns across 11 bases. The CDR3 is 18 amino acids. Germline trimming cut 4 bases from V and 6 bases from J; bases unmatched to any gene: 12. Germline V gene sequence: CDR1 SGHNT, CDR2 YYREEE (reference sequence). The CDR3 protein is CASSPRSGTGGSNSPLHF. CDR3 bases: TGTGCCAGCAGCCCCCGATCCGGGACAGGGGGTAGTAATTCACCCCTCCACTTT.

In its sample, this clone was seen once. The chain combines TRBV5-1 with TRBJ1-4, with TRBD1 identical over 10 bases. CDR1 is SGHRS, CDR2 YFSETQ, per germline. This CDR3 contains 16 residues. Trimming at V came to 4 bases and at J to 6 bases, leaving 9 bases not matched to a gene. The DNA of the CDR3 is TGCGCCAGCAGCCTGGCTGGCGGGACAGGGGATGAAAAACTGTTTTTT. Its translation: CASSLAGGTGDEKLFF.

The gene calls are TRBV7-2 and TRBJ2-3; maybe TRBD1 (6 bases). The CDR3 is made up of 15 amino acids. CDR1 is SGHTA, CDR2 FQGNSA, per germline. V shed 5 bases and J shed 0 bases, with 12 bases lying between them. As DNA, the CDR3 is TGTGCCAGCAGCGCCCGGGACAAAAGCACAGATACGCAGTATTTT. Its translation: CASSARDKSTDTQYF.